The following is a TCR beta chain sequence with its context. The clone's antigen remains unknown. Base qualities are not at hand, and no much larger clone is one base apart. The sample is drawn from a study of blood T cell repertoires in COVID-19 (dated by TCRdb to 2018 to 2021). For the study in its entirety: The collaborator samples originated in the United States, Italy and Spain and spanned the acute and convalescent phases of COVID-19. The material from the prospective study consisted of cDNA or gDNA derived from T cells, B-cell-depleted T cells, or PBMCs. Subjects who had been exposed to COVID-19, were actively infected with it, or had recovered from it provided the deeply sampled blood TCRbeta repertoires that made up the dataset. The repertoires were released in a freely available public database intended as a resource for research on the immune response to SARS-CoV-2. The samples were drawn from the first 160 participants of the ongoing ImmuneRACE study and from under 1,500 subjects provided by 6 global collaborators. Nearly every sample came with metadata listing a de-identified subject ID, COVID-19 status, age in years and sex. Where available, HLA class I and class II types were obtained from metadata supplied by the sample provider rather than from assay-based typing. Here is what the overall study found, with its caveats: The amount of clinical and demographic metadata varied by source and participant and was provided uncurated.

Including the terminal cysteine and phenylalanine, the CDR3 comprises 15 residues. Solely the CDR3 DNA is kept, with 45 bases framed from the first base. CDR1 and CDR2, looked up from the germline V gene, are SGHVS and FNYEAQ. V loses 5 bases of germline sequence and J loses 7 bases, and the interval between the two ends is 17 bases. The immunoSEQ Assay, a bias-controlled multiplex PCR, was used to amplify TCRbeta CDR3 regions from genomic DNA. Turning to the authors' computational methods: The number of nucleated cells in each sample was estimated by amplification of reference gene primers within the assay. Sequence reads were collapsed and filtered to measure the absolute abundance of every unique TCRbeta CDR3 rearrangement. For each sample, productive Simpson clonality was calculated by taking the square root of Simpson's diversity index across productive rearrangements. TCRdb took this table from immuneACCESS and kept in-frame rearrangements with V and J called. Such tables lack part of the clones; where checked against another copy, unresolved V genes explain under half of the gap, and the rest is unexplained. V and J calls and clone size are given by that table; D and trimming were obtained from the DNA. In this sample the table shows about 190,000 clones, around nine tenths of which occur a single time. The ten largest clonotypes hold about 2% of the sample.

Collaborating institutions collected whole blood in K2EDTA tubes following their own protocols. For TCRbeta analysis, collaborators shipped samples as frozen whole blood, isolated PBMCs, or DNA extracted from either of those sample types. Sequencing input: peripheral blood. This chain joins TRBV7-6 to TRBJ2-2; the D gene is perhaps TRBD1, from 6 matching bases. This clonotype originated in a man aged 70-80 years with active or convalescent COVID-19. The sequenced DNA: TGTGCCAGCAGCCACGACAGGATGGGGATCGGGGAGCTGTTTTTT. Its protein is CASSHDRMGIGELFF.